This TCR beta chain was recorded in a study of T cells in localized non-small cell lung cancer. Clones were read by immunoSEQ multiplex PCR, and TCRdb kept only the in-frame ones, dropping some. The sample consists of tens of thousands of clones, 85% to 90% of them appearing once. The ends were cut back, 5 bases at V and 5 bases at J, with 13 bases in the middle. This CDR3 comprises 14 residues. Germline V gene sequence: CDR1 LNHDA, CDR2 SQIVND (reference sequence). The specimen comprised peripheral blood, sampled before any cancer treatment. V gene TRBV19 combines with J gene TRBJ1-5, with TRBD1 as a possible D gene (6 bases). The origin of this receptor is a woman aged 18-55 years with stage III lung adenocarcinoma. The CDR3 bases are TGTGCCAGTAGTCCGGACAGTCCCCATCAGCCCCAGCATTTT. Protein: CASSPDSPHQPQHF. Supplemented by reference TRBV19 and TRBJ1-5, the full variable domain reads DGGITQSPKYLFRKEGQNVTLSCEQNLNHDAMYWYRQDPGQGLRLIYYSQIVNDFQKGDIAEGYSVSREKKESFPLTVTSAQKNPTAFYLCASSPDSPHQPQHFGDGTRLSIL.